Each of the 14 T cell receptor beta chains below was sequenced from the same sample in a study of T-cell memory formation after mild COVID-19. TCRdb fed the 5' RACE reads into MiXCR, producing one record per CDR3 protein. The sample shows fewer than 250,000 distinct CDR3 sequences, just over 15% of them seen only once. The sequenced sample was PBMCs or a T cell subset sorted from them (not recorded which). The receptors were sampled from an adult woman who had mild COVID-19 (a few samples of this study predate the infection). Cell type and time point are not known.

This clonotype was observed a few times. V usage is TRBV7-2 and J usage is TRBJ2-1, with 8 bases that match TRBD2. CDR1 and CDR2 from the germline V gene are SGHTA and FQGNSA. There are 15 residues in the CDR3. V lost 5 bases to trimming and J lost 4 bases; unmatched junction nucleotides: 7. The CDR3 DNA is TGTGCCAGCAGCACTTTGCGGGGGGTTTACAATGAGCAGTTCTTC. This encodes CASSTLRGVYNEQFF. Based on the CDR3 plus reference TRBV7-2 and TRBJ2-1, the full variable domain is GAGVSQSPSNKVTEKGKDVELRCDPISGHTALYWYRQSLGQGLEFLIYFQGNSAPDKSGLPSDRFSAERTGGSVSTLTIQRTQQEDSAVYLCASSTLRGVYNEQFFGPGTRLTVL.

This clonotype was found a few times. The rearrangement joins TRBV7-9 to TRBJ1-1; weak D call: TRBD1 (5 bases). This CDR3 spans 14 amino acids. Germline lookup yields CDR1 SEHNR and CDR2 FQNEAQ (reference sequence). Trimming cost V 4 bases and J 1 base, with 10 bases left between them. The CDR3 sequence: CASSSGRQNTEAFF. The CDR3 coding sequence is TGTGCCAGCAGCTCGGGACGGCAGAACACTGAAGCTTTCTTT.

This clonotype has a count of ten or more. The chain employs TRBV5-1 and TRBJ2-1, with TRBD1 identical over 9 bases. CDR1 SGHRS and CDR2 YFSETQ come from the germline V gene. Trimming at V came to 1 base and at J to 4 bases, leaving 21 bases not matched to a gene. The CDR3 loop spans 21 amino acids. The CDR3 coding sequence is TGCGCCAGCAGCTTGCCAAGGCCGGGACAGGGCCTCCTTTTCCCTTACAATGAGCAGTTCTTC. Protein product: CASSLPRPGQGLLFPYNEQFF.

Only a few counts were recorded for this clonotype. The rearrangement uses TRBV7-8 and TRBJ2-3, with D perhaps matching TRBD2 (6 bases). The CDR3 runs to 16 residues. The ends were cut back, 5 bases at V and 4 bases at J, with 19 bases in the middle. The germline CDR1 and CDR2 sequences are SGHVS and FQNEAQ. DNA for the CDR3: TGTGCCAGCAGCACTCTCGGGAGCGGCCGCGCAGATACGCAGTATTTT. Its protein product is CASSTLGSGRADTQYF.

This clonotype was counted many times. This rearrangement joins TRBV12-3 or TRBV12-4 to TRBJ2-1; 7 bases are a match to TRBD2. V lost 3 bases to trimming and J lost 14 bases; unmatched junction nucleotides: 16. There are 15 residues in the CDR3. CDR3 loop: CASSLGLAGADRKFF. The CDR3 DNA follows: TGTGCCAGCAGTTTGGGCTTGGCGGGAGCAGACCGGAAGTTCTTC.

This clonotype was seen a handful of times. This chain joins TRBV3-1 and TRBJ1-1; 8 bases fit TRBD1. Germline V gives CDR1 LGHDT, CDR2 YNNKEL (reference sequence). The CDR3 is made up of 12 amino acids. V gave up 4 bases and J gave up 7 bases; unmatched junction bases: 2. CDR3 sequence (DNA): TGTGCCAGCAGCCCCAGGGGGCTTGAAGCTTTCTTT. Translation gives CASSPRGLEAFF.

The chain couples TRBV14 to TRBJ2-2; D not certain. This CDR3 contains 16 residues. V lost 4 bases, J lost 2 bases, and 14 bases lay in between. From germline, CDR1 is SGHDN and CDR2 FVKESK. CDR3 in amino acids: CASSPQAGLNTGELFF. The CDR3 DNA reads as TGTGCCAGCAGCCCGCAAGCCGGGTTAAACACCGGGGAGCTGTTTTTT.

This clonotype was seen a handful of times. CDR3 nucleotide sequence: TGTGCCAGCTCACCACTGGACAGGGGCAATCAGCCCCAGCATTTT. The encoded protein is CASSPLDRGNQPQHF. The chain links TRBV18 to TRBJ1-5; 8 bases are shared with TRBD1. J was trimmed by 2 bases and V by 1 base; bases with no gene match: 1. This CDR3 is 15 amino acids long. The germline V gene encodes CDR1 KGHSH and CDR2 LQKENI.

This clonotype was seen a few times. V and J are TRBV2 and TRBJ1-6; D ambiguous. From germline, CDR1 is SNHLY and CDR2 FYNNEI. Trimming left V 2 bases short and J 10 bases short, with 9 bases between. CDR3 length equals 13 residues. The CDR3 bases are TGTGCCAGCAGTGAAACGGGAGGATCACCCCTCCACTTT. This sequence encodes CASSETGGSPLHF. The full variable domain, with the rest looked up from reference TRBV2 and TRBJ1-6, is EPEVTQTPSHQVTQMGQEVILRCVPISNHLYFYWYRQILGQKVEFLVSFYNNEISEKSEIFDDQFSVERPDGSNFTLKIRSTKLEDSAMYFCASSETGGSPLHFGNGTRLTVT.

The chain has TRBV9 and TRBJ2-3, with 8 nucleotides matching TRBD2. CDR1 SGDLS and CDR2 YYNGEE come from the germline V gene. The CDR3 runs to 15 residues. With 3 bases clipped from V and 0 bases from J, the junction kept 3 bases outside the gene matches. DNA of the CDR3: TGTGCCAGCAGCGATAGCGGGATTAGCACAGATACGCAGTATTTT. This sequence encodes CASSDSGISTDTQYF. The complete variable domain, with remaining parts taken from reference TRBV9 and TRBJ2-3, reads DSGVTQTPKHLITATGQRVTLRCSPRSGDLSVYWYQQSLDQGLQFLIQYYNGEERAKGNILERFSAQQFPDLHSELNLSSLELGDSALYFCASSDSGISTDTQYFGPGTRLTVL.

This clonotype was counted a few times. The chain has TRBV29-1 and TRBJ2-3; a possible D gene is TRBD2 (5 bases). The V end lost 0 bases, the J end lost 2 bases, and 12 bases lay between the germline ends. The CDR3 is made up of 15 amino acids. CDR1 is SQVTM and CDR2 is ANQGSEA in the germline V gene. The CDR3: CSVEDPAGYTDTQYF. In DNA form, the CDR3 reads TGCAGCGTTGAAGATCCTGCGGGCTACACAGATACGCAGTATTTT.

This clonotype was observed a handful of times. The chain joins TRBV7-2 to TRBJ2-1, with unresolved D. The germline CDR1 and CDR2 sequences are SGHTA and FQGNSA. Trimming pared 5 bases from V and 9 bases from J, leaving 14 bases between. The CDR3 consists of 13 residues. CDR3 loop: CASSGTYQTEQFF. For the CDR3, the DNA is TGTGCCAGCAGCGGCACCTACCAAACTGAGCAGTTCTTC. Looking up the rest from reference TRBV7-2 and TRBJ2-1 gives the full variable domain: GAGVSQSPSNKVTEKGKDVELRCDPISGHTALYWYRQSLGQGLEFLIYFQGNSAPDKSGLPSDRFSAERTGGSVSTLTIQRTQQEDSAVYLCASSGTYQTEQFFGPGTRLTVL.

This chain links TRBV24-1 with TRBJ2-5, with 7 positions matching TRBD2. This CDR3 contains 12 residues. The germline CDR1 and CDR2 sequences are KGHDR and SFDVKD. V was clipped by 5 bases and J by 7 bases; unmatched bases: 3. The CDR3 loop is CATSAPSGTQYF. The CDR3 nucleotides are TGTGCCACCAGTGCTCCTAGCGGGACCCAGTACTTC.

The V call is TRBV19, the J call TRBJ1-5, with a tentative D call TRBD1 (5 bases). The CDR3 totals 13 residues. V was shortened by 10 bases and J by 1 base, with 11 bases between the two germline ends. CDR1 LNHDA and CDR2 SQIVND come from the germline V gene (reference sequence). CDR3 amino acids: CAISGNSNQPQHF. In DNA, the CDR3 is TGTGCCATCTCAGGGAACAGCAATCAGCCCCAGCATTTT. Drawing the rest from reference TRBV19 and TRBJ1-5, the complete variable domain is DGGITQSPKYLFRKEGQNVTLSCEQNLNHDAMYWYRQDPGQGLRLIYYSQIVNDFQKGDIAEGYSVSREKKESFPLTVTSAQKNPTAFYLCAISGNSNQPQHFGDGTRLSIL.